The rows below give T cell receptor beta chains drawn from one sample of a study of T-cell reconstitution after alpha-beta-depleted transplantation in children. MiXCR, run by TCRdb on the PCR reads, gives a single entry per CDR3 protein. The sample includes about 420,000 distinct CDR3 sequences, 15% to 20% of them seen just once. Sequencing used PBMCs, mostly from graft donor cells, obtained 360 days after TCRalphabeta/CD19-depleted stem cell transplant. Receptor source: a boy younger than two who had a stem cell transplant for Wiskott-Aldrich syndrome, so the T cells may come from the graft donor. CDR3s leave out the opening cysteine and the closing phenylalanine or tryptophan.

v_call	j_call	cdr3_aa
TRBV27	TRBJ2-7	ASRDLSRAYEQY
TRBV5-6	TRBJ2-5	ASSPDRGLVETQY
TRBV15	TRBJ2-1	ATSHRLAGGPEQF
TRBV10-3	TRBJ2-1	AISGQSSYNEQF
TRBV5-1	TRBJ2-7	ASSPLDSPGGEQY
TRBV20-1	TRBJ2-7	SALQGTDYSYEQY
TRBV7-2	TRBJ2-2	ASSPTGGNTGELF
TRBV7-9	TRBJ2-7	ASSFGGLAGGSYEQY
TRBV5-1	TRBJ2-2	ASRGDRGYTGELF
TRBV12-3/TRBV12-4	TRBJ2-1	ASTPTGFSYNEQF